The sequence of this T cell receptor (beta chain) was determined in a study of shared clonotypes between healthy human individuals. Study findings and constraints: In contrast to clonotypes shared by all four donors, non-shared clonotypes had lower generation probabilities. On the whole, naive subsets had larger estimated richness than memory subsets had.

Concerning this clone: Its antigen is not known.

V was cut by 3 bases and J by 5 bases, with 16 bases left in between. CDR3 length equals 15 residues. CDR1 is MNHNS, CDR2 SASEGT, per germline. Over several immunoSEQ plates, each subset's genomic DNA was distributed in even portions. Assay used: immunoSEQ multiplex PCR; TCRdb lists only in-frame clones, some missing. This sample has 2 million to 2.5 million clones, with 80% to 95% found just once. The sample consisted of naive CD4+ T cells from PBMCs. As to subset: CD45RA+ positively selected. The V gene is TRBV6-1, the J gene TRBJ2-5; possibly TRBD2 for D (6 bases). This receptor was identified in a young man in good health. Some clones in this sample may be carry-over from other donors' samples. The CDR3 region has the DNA TGTGCCAGCAGTGAGGGGACTTCGGGTGTGGAGACCCAGTACTTC. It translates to CASSEGTSGVETQYF.